Below, one T cell receptor (beta chain) is given with its context. In its sample, this clone was seen once. Its specific antigen is unknown. No base quality values were provided; no much bigger clone lies one nucleotide off. The library was prepared using the immunoSEQ multiplex PCR assay. The table comes from immuneACCESS by way of TCRdb, which keeps in-frame sequences with V and J called. Part of the clones is missing from these tables; in studies checked, under half for an unresolved V gene and the rest for unknown reasons. Here the sample has tens of thousands of clones; approximately 83% occur a single time. Jointly, the top ten make up 0.65% to 0.9% of the sample. Compared with germline, V lacks 3 bases and J lacks 4 bases; bases without a gene match: 6. The CDR1 and CDR2 encoded by the germline V gene are SGDLS and YYNGEE. The CDR3 covers 15 residues, taking in both the cysteine and the phenylalanine. Just CDR3 DNA is preserved here, 45 bases in frame from base 1.

This sample was taken from a study of radiotherapy plus CTLA-4 blockade in lung cancer (dated by TCRdb to the late 2010s). The study in broad terms: Objective responses occurred in 18% of enrolled patients, and 30% to 40% achieved disease control.

In this study, focal radiation therapy paired with CTLA-4 blockade (ipilimumab) was tested in patients who had chemo-refractory metastatic non-small-cell lung cancer. Paper-wide results and their limitations: After treatment with radiotherapy and ipilimumab, TCR clones that originated in tumors expanded in peripheral blood. The strongest predictors of response were reported to be early dynamic shifts in blood T cell clones along with a rise in serum interferon-beta following radiation.

The V gene is TRBV9 and the J gene is TRBJ2-1, and 8 junction bases match TRBD2. The receptor was derived from a human donor with non-small cell lung cancer who had stable disease on radiotherapy plus ipilimumab. The input for sequencing was peripheral blood, taken from a patient treated with radiotherapy plus ipilimumab. The CDR3 in this case is CASSEGSGRYNEQFF. The DNA reads as follows: TGTGCCAGCAGCGAGGGGAGCGGGAGATACAATGAGCAGTTCTTC.